This TCR beta chain was captured by sequencing in a study of response to subunit inactivated influenza vaccine. This clonotype came up a few times. TCRdb called the RT-PCR reads again in MiXCR, with one record for every CDR3 protein. The sample carries roughly 550,000 distinct CDR3 sequences, around 25% recorded once. This sample was shared with a second study, whose subject was T cells expressing NK-cell markers. From that study: Synthesis of TCR beta cDNA relied on 5'RACE template switching carrying UMIs. Dominant NKG2C+ clonotypes accounted for 1.0-7.0% of CD8+ T cells in a handful of donors.

The receptor was isolated from a man aged 45-60 years who received an inactivated influenza vaccine. Sequencing used CD4+ T cells sorted from PBMCs, obtained about 13 days after vaccination.

The CDR3 DNA sequence: TGCAGTGCTAGAACGCCAGGAGCCTTCTCCACAGATACGCAGTATTTT. Its translation is CSARTPGAFSTDTQYF. This sequence joins TRBV20-1 and TRBJ2-3, with D uncertain. The V gene's germline CDR1 is DFQATT and CDR2 SNEGSKA (reference sequence). Between the trimmed V and J ends, which lost 2 bases and 2 bases, there was a span of 17 bases. This CDR3 region has 16 residues.